Below are 16 T cell receptor beta chains sequenced from a single sample in a study of response to subunit inactivated influenza vaccine. From the RT-PCR reads, TCRdb called clonotypes with MiXCR, one entry per CDR3 protein. There are 800,000 to 1,000,000 distinct CDR3 sequences in the sample; 21% occur only once, and more than 8.5% lies in the top ten. Sequenced here: PBMCs from blood, sampled 5 to 6 days after vaccination. The receptors shown here come from a man between 50 and 59 years old who received an inactivated influenza vaccine.

This clonotype was seen at least ten times. V gene TRBV6-2 or TRBV6-3 combines with J gene TRBJ2-3; D call uncertain. The germline V and J ends were trimmed by 2 bases and 1 base, with 10 bases remaining between them. The germline V gene has CDR1 MNHEY and CDR2 SVGEGT. The CDR3 is made up of 15 amino acids. DNA of the CDR3: TGTGCCAGCAGTTACGGGTATGGTGGCACAGATACGCAGTATTTT. It translates to CASSYGYGGTDTQYF.

In its sample, this clonotype was seen a few times. The chain links TRBV10-3 to TRBJ2-1; 16 bases fit TRBD2. The CDR3 extends over 17 amino acids. Germline V gene lookup returns CDR1 ENHRY and CDR2 SYGVKD. The V segment lost 3 bases and the J segment 7 bases; nucleotides outside the gene matches: 6. The CDR3 nucleotides are TGTGCCATCAGTGAAATGGGACTAGCGGGAGGGAAGAATGAGCAGTTCTTC. It encodes CAISEMGLAGGKNEQFF.

V usage is TRBV20-1 and J usage is TRBJ2-7; weak D call: TRBD2 (6 bases). Germline CDR1 is DFQATT and CDR2 is SNEGSKA (reference sequence). CDR3 length: 12 amino acids. The CDR3 nucleotides read TGCAGCGCGGAGGAGGGGATCTACGAGCAGTACTTC. Translated, it gives CSAEEGIYEQYF.

The rearrangement links TRBV15 to TRBJ2-1; TRBD2 matches 12 bases. The V gene's germline CDR1 is LNHNV and CDR2 YYDKDF (reference sequence). The junction had 10 bases not matched to a gene; V was cut back by 5 bases and J by 2 bases. The CDR3 spans 18 residues. CDR3 amino acids: CATSLTIRLAGAYNEQFF. CDR3 DNA sequence: TGTGCCACCAGCTTAACCATCAGACTAGCGGGAGCCTACAATGAGCAGTTCTTC. Complete variable domain (other parts from reference TRBV15 and TRBJ2-1): DAMVIQNPRYQVTQFGKPVTLSCSQTLNHNVMYWYQQKSSQAPKLLFHYYDKDFNNEADTPDNFQSRRPNTSFCFLDIRSPGLGDTAMYLCATSLTIRLAGAYNEQFFGPGTRLTVL.

This clonotype turned up a few times. The genes are TRBV4-1 and TRBJ2-7; D might be TRBD1 (6 bases). This CDR3 region has 14 residues. Germline loops: CDR1 MGHRA, CDR2 YSYEKL. Trimming shortened V by 1 base and J by 2 bases, and 9 bases separated the two germline ends. The CDR3 loop is CASSQATGTYEQYF. The CDR3 DNA sequence: TGCGCCAGCAGCCAAGCGACAGGTACCTACGAGCAGTACTTC.

The chain recombines TRBV6-1 with TRBJ2-6; 7 bases match TRBD1. Germline values: CDR1 MNHNS, CDR2 SASEGT. J was trimmed by 0 bases and V by 4 bases; bases with no gene match: 3. The CDR3 length is 16 residues. The CDR3: CASSVQGTSGANVLTF. CDR3 DNA sequence: TGTGCCAGCAGTGTACAGGGGACCTCTGGGGCCAACGTCCTGACTTTC.

Remarks on this clonotype: Its ends do not fully match the called genes, so a read error is possible. The CDR3 DNA reads TGCGCCAGCAGCCAAAGTACGGGACGCAAACAGCCCCAGCATTTT. The encoded protein is CASSQSTGRKQPQHF. The gene calls are TRBV4-3 and TRBJ1-5; D possibly corresponds to TRBD1 (5 bases). CDR1 LGHNA and CDR2 YSLEER come from the germline V gene. The CDR3 consists of 15 residues.

This clonotype was seen only a few times. This rearrangement joins TRBV6-2 or TRBV6-3 to TRBJ2-3; D may be TRBD1 (6 bases). Germline loops: CDR1 MNHEY, CDR2 SVGEGT. V lost 2 bases and J lost 2, with 17 bases in between. The CDR3 consists of 17 residues. CDR3 nucleotide sequence: TGTGCCAGCAGTTACCCTACTCTGACAGGACTCACAGATACGCAGTATTTT. Translation gives CASSYPTLTGLTDTQYF.

The chain is built from TRBV29-1 and TRBJ1-3; D remains ambiguous. The CDR3 sequence is 13 residues long. The ends were cut back, 4 bases at V and 4 bases at J, with 11 bases in the middle. Germline CDR1 is SQVTM and CDR2 is ANQGSEA. DNA for the CDR3: TGCAGCGTTGCAGGAGCAGCCGGAAACACCATATATTTT. Its translation is CSVAGAAGNTIYF. The whole variable domain, filled in from reference TRBV29-1 and TRBJ1-3, reads SAVISQKPSRDICQRGTSLTIQCQVDSQVTMMFWYRQQPGQSLTLIATANQGSEATYESGFVIDKFPISRPNLTFSTLTVSNMSPEDSSIYLCSVAGAAGNTIYFGEGSWLTVV.

The sample holds a few counts of this clonotype. The chain carries TRBV6-5 and TRBJ1-4; the D is unclear. Per germline, CDR1 MNHEY and CDR2 SVGAGI. V was clipped by 2 bases and J by 6 bases, with 10 bases between them. This CDR3 region has 14 residues. The CDR3 region has the DNA TGTGCCAGCAGTTACCGACTTGAAGATGAAAAACTGTTTTTT. This gives the protein CASSYRLEDEKLFF.

This clonotype has at least ten counts. V gene TRBV24-1 combines with J gene TRBJ1-1; TRBD1 agrees at 8 bases. CDR1 is KGHDR, CDR2 SFDVKD, per germline. The CDR3 length is 13 residues. V lost 0 bases, J lost 14 bases, and 7 bases stayed unmatched. For the CDR3, the DNA is TGTGCCACCAGTGATTTGCGGCAGGGGGCGAGATTCTTT. Protein: CATSDLRQGARFF.

This clonotype occurred a few times. The chain combines TRBV5-1 with TRBJ1-1, with D unresolved. The CDR3 spans 13 residues. Trimming shortened V by 0 bases and J by 3 bases, and 6 bases separated the two germline ends. Germline CDR1 SGHRS, CDR2 YFSETQ. The CDR3 region is CASSLALHTEAFF. The CDR3 coding sequence is TGCGCCAGCAGCTTGGCCCTCCACACTGAAGCTTTCTTT.

This clonotype was found a few times. This chain uses TRBV12-3 or TRBV12-4 with TRBJ2-7, with D maybe TRBD2 (5 bases). The V end lost 5 bases, the J end lost 2 bases, and 10 bases lay between the germline ends. The CDR3 extends over 13 amino acids. CDR3: CASSLQEAYEQYF. CDR3 DNA: TGTGCCAGCAGTCTCCAGGAGGCCTACGAGCAGTACTTC.

In its sample, this clonotype was seen a few times. The chain couples TRBV6-1 to TRBJ1-6; weak D call: TRBD1 (5 bases). CDR3 size: 16 residues. The germline V and J ends were trimmed by 0 bases and 9 bases, with 15 bases remaining between them. The germline V gene encodes CDR1 MNHNS and CDR2 SASEGT. CDR3 loop: CASSEALGALGSPLHF. CDR3 bases: TGTGCCAGCAGTGAAGCGCTCGGGGCATTGGGTTCACCCCTCCACTTT.

This clonotype showed up just a few times. This chain joins TRBV9 and TRBJ2-5; D is uncertain. The germline V gene encodes CDR1 SGDLS and CDR2 YYNGEE. The V end was cut by 0 bases, the J end by 3 bases, with 9 bases between. The CDR3 spans 14 residues. DNA of the CDR3: TGTGCCAGCAGCGTAGAGTCTACGGAAGAGACCCAGTACTTC. Its protein is CASSVESTEETQYF.

The rearrangement uses TRBV5-6 and TRBJ1-1; TRBD1 agrees at 7 bases. Trimming at V came to 6 bases and at J to 1 base, leaving 9 bases not matched to a gene. CDR3 length equals 15 residues. The germline CDR1 and CDR2 sequences are SGHDT and YYEEEE. CDR3: CASTIYRGENTEAFF. The CDR3, as DNA: TGTGCCAGCACTATTTACAGGGGAGAGAACACTGAAGCTTTCTTT. The variable domain in full, with the rest retrieved from reference TRBV5-6 and TRBJ1-1, is DAGVTQSPTHLIKTRGQQVTLRCSPKSGHDTVSWYQQALGQGPQFIFQYYEEEERQRGNFPDRFSGHQFPNYSSELNVNALLLGDSALYLCASTIYRGENTEAFFGQGTRLTVV.